These 22 T cell receptor beta chains were sequenced from one sample in a study of T cells in Graves' hyperthyroidism and ophthalmopathy. Amplified TCR beta CDR3 regions came from RNA transcripts. The HTBI set primed first-round TCR CDR3 RT-PCR. MiXCR, run by TCRdb on the multiplex PCR reads, gives a single entry per CDR3 protein. The data show about 560,000 distinct CDR3 sequences, 15% to 20% seen once. The sample was blood. These TCRs come from a woman under 30 with Graves' hyperthyroidism.

The chain employs TRBV20-1 and TRBJ2-5, with TRBD1 identical over 9 bases. Germline-derived CDR1 and CDR2 are DFQATT and SNEGSKA (reference sequence). The CDR3 loop spans 15 amino acids. V was pared by 2 bases and J by 0 bases, with 4 bases of the junction left unmatched. CDR3 sequence: CSARTGTGNQETQYF. CDR3 nucleotide sequence: TGCAGTGCTAGAACCGGGACAGGGAACCAAGAGACCCAGTACTTC.

As for this clonotype: This may stem from a read error, because a much larger clone lies one nucleotide away. This chain uses TRBV30 with TRBJ2-1, with 9 nucleotides matching TRBD2. The end of the DNA aligns better with TRBJ2-7, so the J call may be wrong. Germline assignment: CDR1 GTSNPN and CDR2 SVGIG (reference sequence). The CDR3 runs to 14 residues. This chain's CDR3 is CAWSGLADYNEQYF. The CDR3 nucleotides read TGTGCCTGGAGTGGACTAGCGGACTACAATGAGCAGTACTTC.

As DNA, the CDR3 is TGTGCCAGCAGCCCCAACGGGGGCTATGAGCAGTTCTTC. Its protein product is CASSPNGGYEQFF. V usage is TRBV7-3 and J usage is TRBJ2-1; D possibly matches TRBD1 or TRBD2 (6 bases each). The V end lost 5 bases, the J end lost 8 bases, and 13 bases lay between the germline ends. The CDR3 extends over 13 amino acids. Germline loops: CDR1 SGHTA, CDR2 FQGTGA.

This clonotype was counted at least ten times. The rearrangement joins TRBV2 to TRBJ2-3; D might be TRBD1 (6 bases). The CDR3 is 18 residues long. Looked up from germline, CDR1 is SNHLY and CDR2 is FYNNEI. V lost 6 bases and J lost 6, with 28 bases in between. CDR3 coding DNA: TGTGCCAGCAGAGGATTCGACCTGCCCGTGGACAGAACGGATACGCAGTATTTT. Translation gives CASRGFDLPVDRTDTQYF.

Points on this clonotype: The junction departs from the called germline gene at one end, perhaps through a read error. The chain links TRBV10-1 to TRBJ2-3, with TRBD2 matching over 9 bases. The CDR3 is 12 amino acids. Germline assignment: CDR1 WNHNN and CDR2 SYGVQD (reference sequence). The CDR3 loop is CAIGTSPDTQYF. In DNA form, the CDR3 reads TGTGCCATCGGGACTAGCCCAGATACGCAGTATTTT.

This clonotype is a singleton in its sample. The genes are TRBV24-1 and TRBJ2-5, with unresolved D. The CDR3 has 12 residues. The germline V and J ends were trimmed by 12 bases and 2 bases, with 12 bases remaining between them. Germline assignment: CDR1 KGHDR and CDR2 SFDVKD. CDR3 residues: CASVLDQETQYF. The CDR3 coding sequence is TGTGCCTCCGTATTGGATCAAGAGACCCAGTACTTC.

This clonotype has only a few counts. The chain couples TRBV5-1 to TRBJ1-2; no reliable D call. Deletions cut 0 bases from V and 8 bases from J, with 11 bases between. The CDR3 totals 13 residues. In germline, CDR1 is SGHRS, CDR2 YFSETQ. The CDR3, as DNA: TGCGCCAGCAGCTTGGGGGTCCGCTCGGGCTACACCTTC. Translated, it gives CASSLGVRSGYTF.

The V call is TRBV5-5, the J call TRBJ2-2, with 7 bases aligning to TRBD2. The CDR3 covers 16 residues. Trimming cost V 2 bases and J 1 base; bases outside gene matches: 5. Looked up from germline, CDR1 is SGHKS and CDR2 is YYEKEE (reference sequence). DNA for the CDR3: TGTGCCAGCAGCTTCGGGCTAGCGGAGAACACCGGGGAGCTGTTTTTT. It encodes CASSFGLAENTGELFF. The whole variable domain, filled in from reference TRBV5-5 and TRBJ2-2, reads DAGVTQSPTHLIKTRGQQVTLRCSPISGHKSVSWYQQVLGQGPQFIFQYYEKEERGRGNFPDRFSARQFPNYSSELNVNALLLGDSALYLCASSFGLAENTGELFFGEGSRLTVL.

Worth noting for this clonotype: Since a much larger clone is just one base distant, this may be a read error. The chain is built from TRBV6-1 and TRBJ2-7; D is perhaps TRBD1 (5 bases). V shed 6 bases and J shed 5 bases, with 14 bases lying between them. CDR3 length equals 13 residues. Germline CDR1 is MNHNS and CDR2 is SASEGT. The CDR3 loop is CASSTTAGHEQYF. The CDR3, as DNA: TGTGCCAGCAGCACCACGGCAGGGCACGAGCAGTACTTC.

This clonotype was detected many times. This rearrangement joins TRBV2 to TRBJ1-1; D is ambiguous. The CDR3 spans 16 residues. Germline loops: CDR1 SNHLY, CDR2 FYNNEI. Trimming took 2 bases from V and 4 from J, leaving 17 bases between them. The DNA of the CDR3 is TGTGCCAGCAGTGAACGGACGCCCCGAGTTGGCACTGAAGCTTTCTTT. Protein sequence: CASSERTPRVGTEAFF.

The chain combines TRBV7-2 with TRBJ2-2; no clear D gene. The germline V gene has CDR1 SGHTA and CDR2 FQGNSA. Trimming pared 5 bases from V and 5 bases from J, leaving 15 bases between. The CDR3 runs to 15 residues. DNA of the CDR3: TGTGCCAGCAGCCCAGCATTACTACGAACCGGGGAGCTGTTTTTT. Protein: CASSPALLRTGELFF. Together with reference TRBV7-2 and TRBJ2-2, the CDR3 gives the full variable domain: GAGVSQSPSNKVTEKGKDVELRCDPISGHTALYWYRQSLGQGLEFLIYFQGNSAPDKSGLPSDRFSAERTGGSVSTLTIQRTQQEDSAVYLCASSPALLRTGELFFGEGSRLTVL.

Many counts were recorded for this clonotype. This rearrangement joins TRBV10-2 to TRBJ2-5; 12 bases are shared with TRBD2. After removal of 5 bases from V and 4 bases from J, the junction contained 2 bases not matched to a gene. The CDR3 has 14 amino acids. Germline CDR1 and CDR2: WSHSY and SAAADI. CDR3: CASSQTSGGETQYF. The CDR3 DNA is TGCGCCAGCAGTCAGACTAGCGGGGGAGAGACCCAGTACTTC.

J is TRBJ2-1 and V is TRBV30; 7 bases line up with TRBD2. J lost 2 bases, V lost 3 bases, and 4 bases had no gene match. The CDR3 is made up of 14 amino acids. The V gene's germline CDR1 is GTSNPN and CDR2 SVGIG (reference sequence). CDR3 residues: CAWRLAATYNEQFF. The DNA of the CDR3 is TGTGCCTGGAGGCTAGCGGCAACCTACAATGAGCAGTTCTTC.

A few counts support this clonotype. The chain has TRBV5-1 and TRBJ2-4; possible D gene TRBD1, 6 bases. V was clipped by 2 bases and J by 8 bases, with 17 bases between them. The CDR3 runs to 15 residues. Germline assignment: CDR1 SGHRS and CDR2 YFSETQ. The CDR3 DNA reads as TGCGCCAGCAGCTTAGGAAACAGGGTAGGGGACATTCAGTACTTC. It yields the protein CASSLGNRVGDIQYF.

This clonotype has at least ten counts. V is TRBV12-3 or TRBV12-4 and J is TRBJ2-7; perhaps TRBD1 as D (6 bases). The CDR3 sequence is 12 residues long. V lost 5 bases and J 4 bases, leaving 9 bases between the germline ends. The CDR3 protein is CASSVRGYEQYF. CDR3 in DNA: TGTGCCAGCAGTGTCAGGGGTTACGAGCAGTACTTC.

This clonotype was seen many times. The rearrangement links TRBV7-9 to TRBJ2-7, with 8 nucleotides matching TRBD2. V lost 1 base to trimming and J lost 5 bases; unmatched junction nucleotides: 4. The CDR3 is 14 residues long. Germline CDR1 SEHNR, CDR2 FQNEAQ (reference sequence). The CDR3 nucleotides are TGTGCCAGCAGCTTAGTTCGGGGGGGAGACGAGCAGTACTTC. Residues: CASSLVRGGDEQYF.

This clonotype occurred many times. The chain uses TRBV6-2 or TRBV6-3 and TRBJ2-1; 13 positions match TRBD2. The V segment lost 4 bases and the J segment 7 bases; nucleotides outside the gene matches: 7. The CDR3 length is 16 residues. CDR1 and CDR2 (germline): MNHEY, SVGEGT. In nucleotides, the CDR3 is TGTGCCAGCAGTTTCCCGACTAGCGGGGGGACGAATGAGCAGTTCTTC. Its translation is CASSFPTSGGTNEQFF.

This clonotype turned up a few times. V gene TRBV11-2 combines with J gene TRBJ1-4; D not resolved. V lost 5 bases and J 8 bases, leaving 15 bases between the germline ends. There are 14 residues in the CDR3. Germline lookup yields CDR1 SGHAT and CDR2 FQNNGV. CDR3: CASSPNPNDEKLFF. Here the CDR3 DNA reads TGTGCCAGCAGCCCGAACCCTAACGACGAAAAACTGTTTTTT.

Ten or more counts support this clonotype. In DNA form, the CDR3 reads TGTGCCAGCAGTCTAAACACAGGGAGTGGCTACACCTTC. It translates to CASSLNTGSGYTF. This chain joins TRBV12-3 or TRBV12-4 and TRBJ1-2; weak D call: TRBD1 (6 bases). Trimming stripped 5 bases from V and 7 bases from J, with 14 bases between. This CDR3 is 13 amino acids long.

Ten or more counts support this clonotype. The chain uses TRBV20-1 and TRBJ1-6, with D tentatively TRBD1 (5 bases). CDR1 DFQATT and CDR2 SNEGSKA come from the germline V gene (reference sequence). Trimming shortened V by 5 bases and J by 5 bases, and 25 bases separated the two germline ends. This CDR3 comprises 18 residues. CDR3 amino acids: CSARRGDPFSGDNSPLHF. DNA for the CDR3: TGCAGTGCTCGTCGAGGGGACCCCTTCTCCGGTGATAATTCACCCCTCCACTTT.

This clonotype was observed at least ten times. The chain joins TRBV5-1 to TRBJ2-3; 13 bases are shared with TRBD2. The germline gives CDR1 SGHRS, CDR2 YFSETQ. This CDR3 comprises 15 residues. Trimming cost V 4 bases and J 4 bases; bases outside gene matches: 3. CDR3 in amino acids: CASSTGLAGADTQYF. The DNA for the CDR3 is TGCGCCAGCAGCACCGGACTAGCGGGAGCAGATACGCAGTATTTT. Based on the CDR3 plus reference TRBV5-1 and TRBJ2-3, the full variable domain is KAGVTQTPRYLIKTRGQQVTLSCSPISGHRSVSWYQQTPGQGLQFLFEYFSETQRNKGNFPGRFSGRQFSNSRSEMNVSTLELGDSALYLCASSTGLAGADTQYFGPGTRLTVL.

Written as DNA, the CDR3 is TGTGCCAGCAGCAAAATGCCATTCACAGATACGCAGTATTTT. Encoded protein: CASSKMPFTDTQYF. This chain links TRBV27 with TRBJ2-3; D ambiguous. The germline V gene has CDR1 MNHEY and CDR2 SMNVEV (reference sequence). The CDR3 runs to 14 residues. V lost 6 bases and J 2 bases, leaving 12 bases between the germline ends.